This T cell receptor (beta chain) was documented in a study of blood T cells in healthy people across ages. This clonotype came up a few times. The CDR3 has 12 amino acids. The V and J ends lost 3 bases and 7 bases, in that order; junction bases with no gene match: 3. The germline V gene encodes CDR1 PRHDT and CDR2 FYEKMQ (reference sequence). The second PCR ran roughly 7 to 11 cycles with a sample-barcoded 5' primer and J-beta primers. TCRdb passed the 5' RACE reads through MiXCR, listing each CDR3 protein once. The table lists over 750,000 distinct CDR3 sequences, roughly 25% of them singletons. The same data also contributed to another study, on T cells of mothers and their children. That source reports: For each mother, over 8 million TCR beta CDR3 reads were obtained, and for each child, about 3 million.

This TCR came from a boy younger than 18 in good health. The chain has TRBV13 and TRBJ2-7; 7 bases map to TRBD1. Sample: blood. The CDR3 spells CASSLPGGEQYF. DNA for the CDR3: TGTGCCAGCAGCTTGCCAGGGGGAGAGCAGTACTTC.